The 27 T cell receptor beta chains below all came from one sample that was sequenced in a study of molecular identifiers for immune sequencing clone quantification. Using its own MiXCR run on the PCR reads, TCRdb lists one record per CDR3 protein. Of about 640,000 distinct CDR3 sequences listed, about 20% are singletons. The sample was naive CD8+ T cells from blood, with Jurkat cell RNA spiked in. The subset is: FACS-sorted CD8+CD4-CCR7+CD45RA+ naive T cells. All receptors derive from a human donor in good health. Some libraries in this study had Jurkat cell RNA spiked in.

This clonotype came up many times. The gene calls are TRBV20-1 and TRBJ2-7; 9 bases are a match to TRBD2. CDR1 and CDR2 from the germline V gene are DFQATT and SNEGSKA (reference sequence). With V trimmed by 0 bases and J by 6 bases, 12 bases remained unmatched. The CDR3 is made up of 16 amino acids. CDR3 protein: CSARDLRLAGMGEQYF. The CDR3 DNA reads as TGCAGTGCTAGAGATCTACGGCTAGCGGGAATGGGCGAGCAGTACTTC.

V usage is TRBV12-3 or TRBV12-4 and J usage is TRBJ1-5; 7 nucleotides line up with TRBD1. The length of the CDR3 is 16 residues. V trimming: 6 bases; J trimming: 4 bases; junction bases outside the gene matches: 12. The CDR3 region has the DNA TGTGCCAGCAGCTCAAGCGATACAGGGGTGAATCAGCCCCAGCATTTT. It is translated as CASSSSDTGVNQPQHF.

This clonotype was recorded many times. V gene TRBV4-2 combines with J gene TRBJ1-5; no clear D gene. This CDR3 is built from 15 residues. Germline assignment: CDR1 LGHNA and CDR2 YNFKEQ. The V and J ends lost 1 base and 7 bases respectively, with 14 bases between them. DNA of the CDR3: TGTGCCAGCAGCCAAGGCCGACCTTCGGAACAGCCCCAGCATTTT. Translation gives CASSQGRPSEQPQHF.

This clonotype was observed many times. Sequence at one end of the junction differs from germline and may be a read error. The chain couples TRBV2 to TRBJ1-2; D unresolved. The CDR3 covers 10 residues. Per germline, CDR1 SNHLY and CDR2 FYNNEI. CDR3 protein: CASGDIGYTF. The CDR3 DNA reads TGTGCCAGCGGTGACATAGGCTACACCTTC.

As to this clonotype: A much larger clone differs from this one at a single base, so this may be a read error. The rearrangement uses TRBV20-1 and TRBJ1-5; no clear D. Germline CDR1 DFQATT, CDR2 SNEGSKA (reference sequence). CDR3 length: 10 residues. The CDR3 is CSVTNQPQHF. The CDR3 bases are TGCAGCGTAACCAATCAGCCCCAGCATTTT.

This clonotype was counted many times. This chain joins TRBV4-3 and TRBJ2-3, with 9 bases that match TRBD2. This CDR3 is 17 amino acids long. The J segment lost 3 bases and the V segment lost 0 bases, leaving 7 bases of the junction unmatched. Germline V gives CDR1 LGHNA, CDR2 YSLEER. For the CDR3, the DNA is TGCGCCAGCAGCCAAGAGGCGGGGGGGCTTATAACAGATACGCAGTATTTT. Translation: CASSQEAGGLITDTQYF.

J is TRBJ2-3 and V is TRBV4-3; 9 nucleotides agree with TRBD2. V shed 0 bases and J 1 base; nucleotides not matched to a gene: 5. CDR3 length: 17 residues. Germline V CDR1 and CDR2: LGHNA, YSLEER. In DNA form, the CDR3 reads TGCGCCAGCAGCCAAGAGGCGGGGGGGGGGGGCACAGATACGCAGTATTTT. Its protein product is CASSQEAGGGGTDTQYF.

This clonotype came up many times. This chain links TRBV7-9 with TRBJ2-7; TRBD2 might be the D (6 bases). CDR3 size: 13 residues. V shed 5 bases and J shed 6 bases, with 14 bases lying between them. The germline gives CDR1 SEHNR, CDR2 FQNEAQ (reference sequence). CDR3 protein: CASSPALGGEQYF. The CDR3, as DNA: TGTGCCAGCAGCCCCGCCTTGGGGGGCGAGCAGTACTTC.

This clonotype was counted many times. The J gene is TRBJ2-1, the V gene TRBV24-1; 8 positions match TRBD2. There are 17 residues in the CDR3. CDR1 and CDR2 (germline): KGHDR, SFDVKD. J lost 10 bases, V lost 3 bases, and 16 bases had no gene match. CDR3 sequence reads: CATSDPRTSPSQEEQFF. CDR3 sequence (DNA): TGTGCCACCAGTGATCCCAGGACTAGCCCGTCTCAGGAGGAGCAGTTCTTC.

V gene TRBV4-3 combines with J gene TRBJ1-4; 7 nucleotides agree with TRBD1. V gave up 0 bases and J gave up 7 bases; unmatched junction bases: 5. The germline CDR1 and CDR2 sequences are LGHNA and YSLEER. The CDR3 runs 15 residues. CDR3 DNA sequence: TGCGCCAGCAGCCAAGAAAGGGGGCTTGGTGAAAAACTGTTTTTT. This translates into CASSQERGLGEKLFF.

This clonotype has at least ten counts. The chain carries TRBV29-1 and TRBJ2-7; weak D call: TRBD2 (6 bases). Trimming left V 1 base short and J 5 bases short, with 24 bases between. The germline V gene encodes CDR1 SQVTM and CDR2 ANQGSEA. The length of the CDR3 is 17 residues. The CDR3 DNA reads as TGCAGCGTTGAAGGGAGGTTAGACGGGAGAGGGAAGAACGAGCAGTACTTC. This codes for CSVEGRLDGRGKNEQYF.

This clonotype was seen at least ten times. J is TRBJ2-1 and V is TRBV27, with 7 bases identical to TRBD2. The length of the CDR3 is 17 residues. V dropped 1 base and J dropped 6; count of bases not matched to a gene: 12. CDR1 is MNHEY and CDR2 is SMNVEV in the germline V gene (reference sequence). CDR3 bases: TGTGCCAGCAGTTTATTAAAGCCGGGGGGAGGGCCCAATGAGCAGTTCTTC. It encodes CASSLLKPGGGPNEQFF.

The chain combines TRBV4-1 with TRBJ2-4; TRBD1 aligns across 8 bases. CDR1 is MGHRA and CDR2 is YSYEKL in the germline V gene. The CDR3 consists of 19 residues. Trimming removed 2 bases from V and 3 bases from J; junction bases left unmatched: 15. The CDR3 region is CASSQTETWDRSFKNIQYF. The CDR3 coding sequence is TGCGCCAGCAGCCAAACCGAAACATGGGACAGGAGTTTCAAAAACATTCAGTACTTC.

This clonotype occurred many times. The chain uses TRBV2 and TRBJ1-2, with unresolved D. V was pared by 6 bases and J by 1 base, with 9 bases between. Looked up from germline, CDR1 is SNHLY and CDR2 is FYNNEI. The CDR3 runs 13 residues. In DNA, the CDR3 is TGTGCCAGCAGGGGGTCGGATAACTATGGCTACACCTTC. Translating it yields CASRGSDNYGYTF. Based on the CDR3 plus reference TRBV2 and TRBJ1-2, the full variable domain is EPEVTQTPSHQVTQMGQEVILRCVPISNHLYFYWYRQILGQKVEFLVSFYNNEISEKSEIFDDQFSVERPDGSNFTLKIRSTKLEDSAMYFCASRGSDNYGYTFGSGTRLTVV.

There are many counts of this clonotype. V and J are TRBV24-1 and TRBJ2-2; 7 bases match TRBD1. The CDR3 spans 16 residues. V shed 0 bases and J 3 bases; nucleotides not matched to a gene: 3. In germline, CDR1 is KGHDR, CDR2 SFDVKD. CDR3 nucleotides: TGTGCCACCAGTGATTTGTGGCAGGGGGACACCGGGGAGCTGTTTTTT. Translation: CATSDLWQGDTGELFF.

The chain uses TRBV30 and TRBJ1-1, with D possibly matching TRBD1 (5 bases). This CDR3 is 12 amino acids long. The ends were cut back, 0 bases at V and 13 bases at J, with 15 bases in the middle. CDR1 and CDR2 (germline): GTSNPN, SVGIG (reference sequence). CDR3 sequence (DNA): TGTGCCTGGAGTGTTTTGACAGCCCCCGTTTTCTTT. Translation gives CAWSVLTAPVFF. The full variable domain, rest sourced from reference TRBV30 and TRBJ1-1, is SQTIHQWPATLVQPVGSPLSLECTVEGTSNPNLYWYRQAAGRGLQLLFYSVGIGQISSEVPQNLSASRPQDRQFILSSKKLLLSDSGFYLCAWSVLTAPVFFGQGTRLTVV.

This clonotype has a count of ten or more. The V call is TRBV28, the J call TRBJ2-7; D call uncertain. Trimming pared 4 bases from V and 5 bases from J, leaving 12 bases between. The V gene's germline CDR1 is MDHEN and CDR2 SYDVKM. The CDR3 spans 13 residues. The chain's CDR3 is CASSSESLNEQYF. The CDR3 bases are TGTGCCAGCAGTTCTGAGTCCCTTAACGAGCAGTACTTC.

This clonotype was counted ten times or more. V usage is TRBV7-9 and J usage is TRBJ1-2; D remains unclear. Germline loops: CDR1 SEHNR, CDR2 FQNEAQ (reference sequence). CDR3 length: 16 amino acids. V was pared by 1 base and J by 1 base, with 13 bases between. CDR3 sequence (DNA): TGTGCCAGCAGCTTAGATGATTCCGCGCATAACTATGGCTACACCTTC. Translating it yields CASSLDDSAHNYGYTF.

This clonotype was detected many times. The rearrangement links TRBV28 to TRBJ2-3; D not certain. In germline, CDR1 is MDHEN, CDR2 SYDVKM. The V and J ends lost 5 bases and 4 bases respectively, with 25 bases between them. The CDR3 totals 18 residues. The CDR3 protein is CASSPHWAASQTADTQYF. The CDR3 DNA follows: TGTGCCAGCAGTCCACACTGGGCAGCCTCACAGACCGCAGATACGCAGTATTTT.

This clonotype showed up many times. This sequence joins TRBV6-6 and TRBJ2-2; 8 bases are shared with TRBD1. Germline values: CDR1 MNHNY, CDR2 SVGAGI (reference sequence). With V trimmed by 5 bases and J by 5 bases, 16 bases remained unmatched. The CDR3 sequence is 18 residues long. The CDR3 nucleotides read TGTGCCAGCAGTGGGCCTAAACCAGGGGGCGCGTGGACCGGGGAGCTGTTTTTT. Translating it yields CASSGPKPGGAWTGELFF.

For this clonotype: A read error may explain this, as a much larger clone is one base away. The CDR3 end shows no conserved phenylalanine or tryptophan, and so a read error is likely. The V call is TRBV6-6, the J call TRBJ2-3; 8 nucleotides line up with TRBD2. Trimming took 0 bases from V and 4 from J; bases not matched to a gene: 3. This CDR3 comprises 15 residues. Germline V CDR1 and CDR2: MNHNY, SVGAGI (reference sequence). The CDR3 region is CASSYSDSGADTQYL. The CDR3 nucleotides are TGTGCCAGCAGTTACTCGGATAGCGGGGCAGATACGCAGTATCTT.

This clonotype was seen at least ten times. The V call is TRBV20-1, the J call TRBJ2-7; D is ambiguous. The CDR3 runs 12 residues. Per germline, CDR1 DFQATT and CDR2 SNEGSKA (reference sequence). V lost 3 bases and J 0 bases, leaving 6 bases between the germline ends. This CDR3 reads CSARASSYEQYF. CDR3 DNA sequence: TGCAGTGCTAGGGCTAGCTCCTACGAGCAGTACTTC.

Ten or more counts support this clonotype. The rearrangement joins TRBV28 to TRBJ1-1; possibly TRBD1 for D (6 bases). The CDR3 consists of 14 residues. Trimming took off 3 bases at V and 7 bases at J, with 15 bases between the two ends. Per germline, CDR1 MDHEN and CDR2 SYDVKM. The CDR3 sequence is CASSFRGRGNEAFF. The CDR3 DNA is TGTGCCAGCAGTTTTCGGGGGCGAGGAAATGAAGCTTTCTTT.

There are many counts of this clonotype. The chain employs TRBV11-2 and TRBJ2-5, with unresolved D. The germline gives CDR1 SGHAT, CDR2 FQNNGV. V was trimmed by 1 base and J by 4 bases, leaving 7 bases between them. This CDR3 is built from 13 residues. Here the CDR3 reads CASSLGASETQYF. The CDR3 nucleotides are TGTGCCAGCAGCTTAGGGGCCTCAGAGACCCAGTACTTC.

Ten or more counts support this clonotype. V and J are TRBV7-6 and TRBJ1-1; possibly TRBD1 for D (5 bases). The CDR3 spans 14 residues. Germline CDR1 reads SGHVS; CDR2 reads FNYEAQ. Trimming left V 2 bases short and J 5 bases short, with 12 bases between. CDR3 sequence reads: CASSLLTVGTEAFF. CDR3 nucleotides: TGTGCCAGCAGCTTACTGACAGTTGGAACTGAAGCTTTCTTT. The full variable domain, in which reference TRBV7-6 and TRBJ1-1 provide the parts outside the CDR3, is GAGVSQSPRYKVTKRGQDVALRCDPISGHVSLYWYRQALGQGPEFLTYFNYEAQQDKSGLPNDRFSAERPEGSISTLTIQRTEQRDSAMYRCASSLLTVGTEAFFGQGTRLTVV.

This clonotype was seen repeatedly, ten times or more. The J gene is TRBJ1-4, the V gene TRBV4-2; 8 positions agree with TRBD1. The CDR3 runs 15 residues. Germline V CDR1 and CDR2: LGHNA, YNFKEQ. The trim removed 3 bases at V and 3 bases at J, leaving 3 bases unmatched. CDR3 loop: CASSQDRAANEKLFF. In nucleotides, the CDR3 is TGTGCCAGCAGCCAGGACAGGGCGGCTAATGAAAAACTGTTTTTT.

This clonotype was seen ten or more times. This chain links TRBV7-8 with TRBJ2-5; D perhaps matches TRBD2 (6 bases). This CDR3 has 14 amino acids. Trimming pared 4 bases from V and 5 bases from J, leaving 14 bases between. CDR1 and CDR2 from the germline V gene are SGHVS and FQNEAQ. CDR3 in DNA: TGTGCCAGCAGCTCCCTTGCGGGGTGGGAGACCCAGTACTTC. Translated: CASSSLAGWETQYF.